This TCR beta chain was documented in a study of Graves' ophthalmopathy and Graves' hyperthyroidism. This clonotype showed up just a few times. V shed 2 bases and J shed 1 base, with 9 bases lying between them. Germline V gene data show CDR1 as MNHEY and CDR2 as SVGAGI. The CDR3 has 14 amino acids. Investigators amplified TCR beta CDR3 regions from RNA transcripts. HTBI-primed first-round RT-PCR preceded second-round multiplex PCR. TCRdb independently ran MiXCR on the multiplex PCR reads; one entry per CDR3 protein. This table holds 200,000 to 250,000 distinct CDR3 sequences, 25% to 30% found once. The receptor comes from a man in his fifties with Graves' ophthalmopathy. This sequence joins TRBV6-5 and TRBJ2-7; no clear D gene. The material sequenced was peripheral blood. The DNA of the CDR3 is TGTGCCAGCAGTTACAAGGCGAGATCCTACGAGCAGTACTTC. It specifies CASSYKARSYEQYF.